The 5 T cell receptor beta chains listed next were all sequenced from one sample in a study of T cells after yellow fever vaccination. TCRdb analysed the 5' RACE reads with MiXCR anew, one entry per CDR3 protein. Among some 250,000 distinct CDR3 sequences listed, roughly 7.2% were seen once. The sequencing used CD4+ T cells sorted from PBMCs, collected 15 days after the yellow fever booster vaccination. Receptor source: a man aged 30 to 45 who received the YFV17D yellow fever vaccine.

This clonotype has at least ten counts. This chain connects TRBV11-2 to TRBJ2-1, with 7 bases identical to TRBD2. Germline V lookup: CDR1 SGHAT, CDR2 FQNNGV. Losses at the gene ends were 5 bases for V and 5 bases for J; bases not matched to a gene: 15. This CDR3 contains 17 residues. The CDR3 coding sequence is TGTGCCAGCAGCCCGGGGGACGGGAGGAGGATCCACAATGAGCAGTTCTTC. Translation gives CASSPGDGRRIHNEQFF. The complete variable domain, with remaining parts taken from reference TRBV11-2 and TRBJ2-1, reads EAGVAQSPRYKIIEKRQSVAFWCNPISGHATLYWYQQILGQGPKLLIQFQNNGVVDDSQLPKDRFSAERLKGVDSTLKIQPAKLEDSAVYLCASSPGDGRRIHNEQFFGPGTRLTVL.

This clonotype has only a few counts. The chain links TRBV20-1 to TRBJ1-4; no reliable D call. The germline V gene encodes CDR1 DFQATT and CDR2 SNEGSKA (reference sequence). V lost 5 bases and J lost 1, with 14 bases in between. The CDR3 runs to 15 residues. CDR3 protein: CSALPSVLTNEKLFF. In DNA, the CDR3 is TGCAGTGCTCTACCGTCTGTTCTAACTAATGAAAAACTGTTTTTT.

This clonotype was found many times. The V call is TRBV9, the J call TRBJ2-1, with unresolved D. The germline CDR1 and CDR2 sequences are SGDLS and YYNGEE. The CDR3 is 15 amino acids. Deletions cut 2 bases from V and 0 bases from J, with 9 bases between. CDR3 region: CASSVSDSSYNEQFF. The DNA of the CDR3 is TGTGCCAGCAGCGTTAGTGATAGCTCCTACAATGAGCAGTTCTTC.

This clonotype was seen more than once but under ten times. The V call is TRBV7-2, the J call TRBJ2-3, with 8 nucleotides matching TRBD2. Germline-derived CDR1 and CDR2 are SGHTA and FQGNSA. The CDR3 totals 12 residues. With 3 bases clipped from V and 10 bases from J, the junction kept 3 bases outside the gene matches. For the CDR3, the DNA is TGTGCCAGCAGCTTCTCGGGGGGGGCGCAGTATTTT. Protein product: CASSFSGGAQYF.

A word on this clonotype: This CDR3 is missing its conserved last phenylalanine or tryptophan, likely due to a read error. The DNA is omitted, as the CDR3 cannot be located on it reliably, and the CDR3 follows TCRdb's listing. The genes are TRBV4-3 and TRBJ2-3; the table's D call, TRBD2, has no DNA check behind it. A total of 12 residues make up the CDR3, ends included. From germline, CDR1 is LGHNA and CDR2 YSLEER. CDR3 protein: CASSPRLAGVFT.